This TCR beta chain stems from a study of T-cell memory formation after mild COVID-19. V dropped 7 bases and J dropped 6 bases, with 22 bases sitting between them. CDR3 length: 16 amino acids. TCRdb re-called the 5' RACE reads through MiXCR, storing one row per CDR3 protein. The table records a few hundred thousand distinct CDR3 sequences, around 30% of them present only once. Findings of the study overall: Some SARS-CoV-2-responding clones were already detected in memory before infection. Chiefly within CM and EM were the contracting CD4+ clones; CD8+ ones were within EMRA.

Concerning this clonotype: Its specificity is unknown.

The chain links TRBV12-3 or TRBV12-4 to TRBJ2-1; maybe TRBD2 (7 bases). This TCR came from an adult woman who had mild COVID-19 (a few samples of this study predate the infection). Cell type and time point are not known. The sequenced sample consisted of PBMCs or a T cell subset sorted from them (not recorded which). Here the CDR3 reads CASNLGGGRVLNEQFF. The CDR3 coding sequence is TGTGCCAGCAACCTCGGCGGGGGCAGGGTACTCAATGAGCAGTTCTTC.